This TCR beta chain was recovered during a study of T cell changes during pregnancy in multiple sclerosis. V lost 2 bases, J lost 6 bases, and 13 bases stayed unmatched. The CDR3 covers 18 residues. Per the germline V gene, CDR1 is SGHTA and CDR2 is FQGTGA. This table comes from immunoSEQ multiplex PCR, and its TCRdb copy is limited to in-frame clones, with some not included. The table has 80,000 to 100,000 clones, 90% to 95% seen once. This clone was detected only a few times. The origin of this receptor is a female donor with multiple sclerosis, enrolled in a pregnancy study. The V call is TRBV7-3, the J call TRBJ1-2, with 12 bases identical to TRBD1. Material: peripheral blood, obtained after pregnancy. CDR3 coding DNA: TGTGCCAGCAGCTTAGGACCGGGACAGGGGGCGCGAGGTGATGGCTACACCTTC. Amino acids: CASSLGPGQGARGDGYTF.